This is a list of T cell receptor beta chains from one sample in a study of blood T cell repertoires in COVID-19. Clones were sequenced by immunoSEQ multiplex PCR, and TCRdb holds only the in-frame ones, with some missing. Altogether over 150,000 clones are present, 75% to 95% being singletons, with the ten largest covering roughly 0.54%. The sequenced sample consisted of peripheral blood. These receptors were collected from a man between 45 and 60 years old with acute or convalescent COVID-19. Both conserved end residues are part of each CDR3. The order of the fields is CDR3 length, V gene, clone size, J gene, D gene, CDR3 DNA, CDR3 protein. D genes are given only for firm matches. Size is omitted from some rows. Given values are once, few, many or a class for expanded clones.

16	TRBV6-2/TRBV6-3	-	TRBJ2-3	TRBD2	TGTGCCAGCAGTTACGGAGCGGGACCCCGCACAGATACGCAGTATTTT	CASSYGAGPRTDTQYF
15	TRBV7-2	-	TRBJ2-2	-	TGTGCCAGCACCTTAAGCGGTTCTTTCACCGGGGAGCTGTTTTTT	CASTLSGSFTGELFF
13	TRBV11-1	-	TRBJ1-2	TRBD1	TGTGCCAGCAGCTCCCGGACAGGGATCGGCTACACCTTC	CASSSRTGIGYTF
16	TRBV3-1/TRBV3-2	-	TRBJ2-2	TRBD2	TGTGCCAGCAGCCAAGAGAGGATAGCGGGGCGCGGGGAGCTGTTTTTT	CASSQERIAGRGELFF
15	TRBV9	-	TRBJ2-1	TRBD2	TGTGCCAGCAGCCCGCAGCGGGACTCCTACAATGAGCAGTTCTTC	CASSPQRDSYNEQFF
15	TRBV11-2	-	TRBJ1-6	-	TGTGCCAGCACCAGGGAAGCAGGCTATAATTCACCCCTCCACTTT	CASTREAGYNSPLHF
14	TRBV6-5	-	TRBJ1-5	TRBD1	TGTGCCAGCAGAAGGACAGGGAATATTCAGCCCCAGCATTTT	CASRRTGNIQPQHF
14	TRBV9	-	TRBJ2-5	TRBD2	TGTGCCAGCAGCGTAGCTGGACTAGGAGAGACCCAGTACTTC	CASSVAGLGETQYF
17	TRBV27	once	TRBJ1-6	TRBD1	TGTGCCAGCAGATCGGACAGGGGGAGCACCTATAATTCACCCCTCCACTTT	CASRSDRGSTYNSPLHF
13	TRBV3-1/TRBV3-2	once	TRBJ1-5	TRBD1	TGTGCCAGCAGCCAGGGACAGTTTCAGCCCCAGCATTTT	CASSQGQFQPQHF
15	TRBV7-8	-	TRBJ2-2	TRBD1	TGTGCCAGCAGCTTCCGACAGGGCGGTACCGGGGAGCTGTTTTTT	CASSFRQGGTGELFF
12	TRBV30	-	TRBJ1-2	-	TGTGCCTGGACGGTCCGGGGGTATGGCTACACCTTC	CAWTVRGYGYTF
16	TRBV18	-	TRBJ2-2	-	TGTGCCAGCTCACCGCCAGGTTACATGAGGGTCGGGGAGCTGTTTTTT	CASSPPGYMRVGELFF
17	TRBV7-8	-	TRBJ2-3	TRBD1	TGTGCCAGCAGCCCCGGGCCCTCTGACAGGGGAAGGGATACGCAGTATTTT	CASSPGPSDRGRDTQYF
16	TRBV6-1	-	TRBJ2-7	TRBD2	TGTGCCAGCAGTGAAATAACTAGCGGGAGCTCCTACGAGCAGTACTTC	CASSEITSGSSYEQYF
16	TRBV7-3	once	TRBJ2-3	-	TGTGCCAGCATTAGCGTCACCGGTCCCGCAGGACGTACGCAGTATTTT	CASISVTGPAGRTQYF
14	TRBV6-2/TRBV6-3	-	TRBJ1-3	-	TGTGCCAGCAGTTACTCGGACACCGGAAACACCATATATTTT	CASSYSDTGNTIYF
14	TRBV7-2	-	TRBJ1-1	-	TGTGCCAGCAGCTCCCGAACAGGAGGGACTGAAGCTTTCTTT	CASSSRTGGTEAFF
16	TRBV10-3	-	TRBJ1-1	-	TGTGCCATCAGTGACTTCGGGAGAGGGGTTGGCACTGAAGCTTTCTTT	CAISDFGRGVGTEAFF
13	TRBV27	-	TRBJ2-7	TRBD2	TGTGCCAGCAGTCTGGGGGGGAGATACGAGCAGTACTTC	CASSLGGRYEQYF
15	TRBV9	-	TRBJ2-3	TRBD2	TGTGCCAGCGCGGGAGTCCTCTCTAGCACAGATACGCAGTATTTT	CASAGVLSSTDTQYF
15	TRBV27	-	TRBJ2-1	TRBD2	TGTGCCAGCAGTTTATACGGGACTAGCGGGACGGGGCAGTTCTTC	CASSLYGTSGTGQFF
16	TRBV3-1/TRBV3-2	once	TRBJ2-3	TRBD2	TGTGCCAGCAGCCAGAGACTAGCGGGGCGCACAGATACGCAGTATTTT	CASSQRLAGRTDTQYF
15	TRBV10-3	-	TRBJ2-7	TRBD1	TGTGCCATCAGTGCGGACAGGGGGTCCTCCTACGAGCAGTACTTC	CAISADRGSSYEQYF
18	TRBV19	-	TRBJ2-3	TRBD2	TGTGCCAGTAGTCACGTGGCGGGAGGAGCCTCTAGCACAGATACGCAGTATTTT	CASSHVAGGASSTDTQYF
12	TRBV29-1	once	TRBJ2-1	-	TGCAGCGTCTCTGGGCTCTACAATGAGCAGTTCTTC	CSVSGLYNEQFF
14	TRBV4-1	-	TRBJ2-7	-	TGCGCCAGCAGCCAGTACTTGCGGTCCTACGAGCAGTACTTC	CASSQYLRSYEQYF
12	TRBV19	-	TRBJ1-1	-	TGTGCCAGTAGTTATTCTAACACTGAAGCTTTCTTT	CASSYSNTEAFF
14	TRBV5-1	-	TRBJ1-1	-	TGCGCCAGCAGCCAGGCAGGGGTGAACACTGAAGCTTTCTTT	CASSQAGVNTEAFF
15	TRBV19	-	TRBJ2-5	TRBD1	TGTGCCAGTAGTATTCGGACAGGAGCCAAAGAGACCCAGTACTTC	CASSIRTGAKETQYF
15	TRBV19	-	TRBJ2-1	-	TGTGCCAGTAGTATAGTAGGGACATCCTACAATGAGCAGTTCTTC	CASSIVGTSYNEQFF
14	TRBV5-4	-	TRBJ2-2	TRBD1	TGTGCCAGCAGCTTTGGGACAGGGCCTCGAGAGCTGTTTTTT	CASSFGTGPRELFF
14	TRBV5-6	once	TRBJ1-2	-	TGTGCCAGCAGCTTATACACACCTAACTATGGCTACACCTTC	CASSLYTPNYGYTF
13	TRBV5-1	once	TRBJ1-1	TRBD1	TGCGCCAGCAGCTTTGACAGGGGGACGGGAGCTTTCTTT	CASSFDRGTGAFF
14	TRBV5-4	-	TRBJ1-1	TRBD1	TGTGCCAGCAGCCTGACAGGGTCTAGGACTGAAGCTTTCTTT	CASSLTGSRTEAFF
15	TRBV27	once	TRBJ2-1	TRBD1	TGTGCCAGCAGTTTACGCCCGGGACAGAACAATGAGCAGTTCTTC	CASSLRPGQNNEQFF
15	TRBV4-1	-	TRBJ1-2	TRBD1	TGCGCCAGCAGCCAGGAGACAGGGGAGGTTGATGGCTACACCTTC	CASSQETGEVDGYTF
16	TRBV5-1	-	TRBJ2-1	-	TGCGCCAGCAGCTTGAACCTAGCCGGGTCGTACAATGAGCAGTTCTTC	CASSLNLAGSYNEQFF
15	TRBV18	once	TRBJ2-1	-	TGTGCCAGCTCACCACCTCGCGAGGGCCGTAATGAGCAGTTCTTC	CASSPPREGRNEQFF
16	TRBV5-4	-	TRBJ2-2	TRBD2	TGTGCCAGCAGCCCAACGGGCGGGAGTCACACCGGGGAGCTGTTTTTT	CASSPTGGSHTGELFF
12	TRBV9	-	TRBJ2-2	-	TGTGCCAGCGGGGGGGCCGTCGGGGAGCTGTTTTTT	CASGGAVGELFF
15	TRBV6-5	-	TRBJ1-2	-	TGTGCCAGCAGCCCAGACCCGACTCCCGGTAACGGCTACACCTTC	CASSPDPTPGNGYTF
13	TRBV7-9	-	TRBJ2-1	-	TGTGCCAGCAGCTTAGCTGATGGGCCCACCCAGTTCTTC	CASSLADGPTQFF
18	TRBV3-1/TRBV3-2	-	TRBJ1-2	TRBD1	TGTGCCAGCAGCCAAGAGTTTTTAGGGACAGGGACGGGCTATGGCTACACCTTC	CASSQEFLGTGTGYGYTF
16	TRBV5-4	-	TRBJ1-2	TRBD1	TGTGCCAGCAGCTTCCCAAACGAAGGACAGGCAGATGGCTACACCTTC	CASSFPNEGQADGYTF
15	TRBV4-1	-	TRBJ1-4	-	TGCGCCAGCAGCCAGAACCCCGCGGATTATGAAAAACTGTTTTTT	CASSQNPADYEKLFF
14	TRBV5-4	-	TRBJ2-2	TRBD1	TGTGCCAGCACTCCACAGGGGGCAGTTGGGGAGCTGTTTTTT	CASTPQGAVGELFF
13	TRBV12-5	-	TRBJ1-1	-	TGTGCTAGTGCCGGGGGTAGTTTAACTGAAGCTTTCTTT	CASAGGSLTEAFF
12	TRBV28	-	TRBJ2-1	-	TGTGCCAGCAGTTTTGCGTACAATGAGCAGTTCTTC	CASSFAYNEQFF
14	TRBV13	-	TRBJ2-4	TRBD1	TGTGCCAGCAGCTTGGACAGGGTTGGGGACATTCAGTACTTC	CASSLDRVGDIQYF
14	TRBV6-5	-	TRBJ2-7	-	TGTGCCAGCAGTTACTCGTTGGGCCCCTACGAGCAGTACTTC	CASSYSLGPYEQYF
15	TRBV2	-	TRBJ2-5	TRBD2	TGTGCCAGCAACCCGGGACTAGCGGGACTGGAGACCCAGTACTTC	CASNPGLAGLETQYF
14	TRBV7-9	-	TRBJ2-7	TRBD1	TGTGCCAGCAGCTTCGGGACAGGGGGGTACGAGCAGTACTTC	CASSFGTGGYEQYF